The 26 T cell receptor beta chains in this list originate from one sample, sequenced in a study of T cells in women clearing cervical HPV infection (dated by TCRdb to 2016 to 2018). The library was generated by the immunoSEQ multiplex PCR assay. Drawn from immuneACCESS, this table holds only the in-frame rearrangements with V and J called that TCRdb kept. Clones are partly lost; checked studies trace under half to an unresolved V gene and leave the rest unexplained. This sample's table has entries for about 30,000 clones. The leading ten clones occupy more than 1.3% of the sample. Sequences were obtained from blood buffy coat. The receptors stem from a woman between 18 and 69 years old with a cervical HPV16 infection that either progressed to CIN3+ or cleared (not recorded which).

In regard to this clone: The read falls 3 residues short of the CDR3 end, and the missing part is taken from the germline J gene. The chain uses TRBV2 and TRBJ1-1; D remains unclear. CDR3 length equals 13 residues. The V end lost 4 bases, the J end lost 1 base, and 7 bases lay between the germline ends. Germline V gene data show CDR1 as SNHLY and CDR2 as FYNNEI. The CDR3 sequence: CASSVQGNTEAFF. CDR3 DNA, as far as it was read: TGTGCCAGCAGTGTACAAGGGAACACTGAA. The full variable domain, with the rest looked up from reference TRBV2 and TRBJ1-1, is EPEVTQTPSHQVTQMGQEVILRCVPISNHLYFYWYRQILGQKVEFLVSFYNNEISEKSEIFDDQFSVERPDGSNFTLKIRSTKLEDSAMYFCASSVQGNTEAFFGQGTRLTVV.

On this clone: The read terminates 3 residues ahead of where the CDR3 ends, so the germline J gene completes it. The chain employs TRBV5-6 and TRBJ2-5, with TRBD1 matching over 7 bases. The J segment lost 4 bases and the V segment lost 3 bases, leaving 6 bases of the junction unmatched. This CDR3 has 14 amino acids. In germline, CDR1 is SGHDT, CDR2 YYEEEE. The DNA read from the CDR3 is TGTGCCAGCAGCTGGGGGACAGAAATAGAGACC. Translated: CASSWGTEIET. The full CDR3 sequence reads CASSWGTEIETQYF.

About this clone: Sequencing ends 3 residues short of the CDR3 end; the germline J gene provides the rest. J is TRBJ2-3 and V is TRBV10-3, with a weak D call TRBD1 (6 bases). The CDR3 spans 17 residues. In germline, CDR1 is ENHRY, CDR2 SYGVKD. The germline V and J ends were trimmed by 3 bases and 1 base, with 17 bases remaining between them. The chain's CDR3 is CAISELRRDIRTDTQYF. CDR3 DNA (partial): TGTGCCATCAGTGAATTACGCCGGGACATCCGCACAGATACG.

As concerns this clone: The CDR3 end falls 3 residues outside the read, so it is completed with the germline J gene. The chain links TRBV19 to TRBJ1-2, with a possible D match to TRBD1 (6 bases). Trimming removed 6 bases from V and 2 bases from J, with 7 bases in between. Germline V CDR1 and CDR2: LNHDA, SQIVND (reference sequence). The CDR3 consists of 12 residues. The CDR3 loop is CASSGQNYGYTF. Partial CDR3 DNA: TGTGCCAGTAGCGGACAGAACTATGGC.

CDR3 DNA, as far as it was read: TGTGCCTGGAGTTTAGGGACAGCGGGTTTCAATCAGCCC. Translation: CAWSLGTAGFNQP. The full-length CDR3 reads as CAWSLGTAGFNQPQHF. The chain has TRBV30 and TRBJ1-5, with 7 nucleotides matching TRBD1. The CDR3 goes on 3 residues after the read ends, and that part is filled in from the germline J gene. This CDR3 has 16 amino acids. Trimming took 2 bases from V and 3 from J; bases not matched to a gene: 10. Germline CDR1 reads GTSNPN; CDR2 reads SVGIG (reference sequence).

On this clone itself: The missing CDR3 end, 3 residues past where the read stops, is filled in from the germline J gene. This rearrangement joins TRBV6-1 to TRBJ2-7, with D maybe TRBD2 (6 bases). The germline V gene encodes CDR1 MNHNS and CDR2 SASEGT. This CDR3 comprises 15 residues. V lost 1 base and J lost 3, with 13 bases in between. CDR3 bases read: TGTGCCAGCAGTGAAGTAGAGGGGACTTACTACGAG. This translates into CASSEVEGTYYE. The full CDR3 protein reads CASSEVEGTYYEQYF.

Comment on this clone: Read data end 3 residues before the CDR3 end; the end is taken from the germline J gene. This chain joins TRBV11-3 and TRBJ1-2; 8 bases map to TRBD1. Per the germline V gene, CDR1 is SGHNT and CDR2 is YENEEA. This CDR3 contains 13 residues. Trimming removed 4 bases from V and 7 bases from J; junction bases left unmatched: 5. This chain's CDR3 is CASSSGTGFGYTF. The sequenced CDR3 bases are TGTGCCAGCAGCTCTGGGACAGGTTTTGGC. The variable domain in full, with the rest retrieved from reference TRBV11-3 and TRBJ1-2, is EAGVVQSPRYKIIEKKQPVAFWCNPISGHNTLYWYLQNLGQGPELLIRYENEEAVDDSQLPKDRFSAERLKGVDSTLKIQPAELGDSAVYLCASSSGTGFGYTFGSGTRLTVV.

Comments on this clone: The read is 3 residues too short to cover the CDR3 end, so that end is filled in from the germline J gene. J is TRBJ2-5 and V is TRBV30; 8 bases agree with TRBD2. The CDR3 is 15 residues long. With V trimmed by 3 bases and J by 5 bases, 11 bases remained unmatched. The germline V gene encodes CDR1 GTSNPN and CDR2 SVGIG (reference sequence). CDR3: CAWRLGGGRGETQYF. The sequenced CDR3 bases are TGTGCCTGGAGACTTGGCGGGGGGCGGGGGGAGACC.

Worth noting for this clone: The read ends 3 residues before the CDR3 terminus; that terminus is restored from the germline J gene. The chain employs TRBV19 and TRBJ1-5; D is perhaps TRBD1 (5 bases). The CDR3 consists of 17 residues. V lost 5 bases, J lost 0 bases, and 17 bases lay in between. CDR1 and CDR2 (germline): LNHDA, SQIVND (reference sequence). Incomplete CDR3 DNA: TGTGCCAGTAGTCCATACGGGACTATACTTAGCAATCAGCCC. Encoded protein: CASSPYGTILSNQP. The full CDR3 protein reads CASSPYGTILSNQPQHF.

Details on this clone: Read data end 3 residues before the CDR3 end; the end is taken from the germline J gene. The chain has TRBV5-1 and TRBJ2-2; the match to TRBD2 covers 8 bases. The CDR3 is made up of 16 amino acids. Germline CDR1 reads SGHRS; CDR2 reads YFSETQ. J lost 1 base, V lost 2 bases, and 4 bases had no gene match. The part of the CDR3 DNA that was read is TGCGCCAGCAGCTTCCGACTAGCGAGGAACACCGGGGAG. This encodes CASSFRLARNTGE. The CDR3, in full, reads CASSFRLARNTGELFF.

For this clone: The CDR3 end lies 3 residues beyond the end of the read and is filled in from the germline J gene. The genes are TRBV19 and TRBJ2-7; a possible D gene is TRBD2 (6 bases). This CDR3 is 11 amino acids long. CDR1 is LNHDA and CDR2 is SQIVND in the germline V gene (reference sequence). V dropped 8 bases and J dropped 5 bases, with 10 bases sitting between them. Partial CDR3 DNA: TGTGCCAGTGCAGGCGGGGACGAG. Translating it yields CASAGGDE. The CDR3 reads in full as CASAGGDEQYF.

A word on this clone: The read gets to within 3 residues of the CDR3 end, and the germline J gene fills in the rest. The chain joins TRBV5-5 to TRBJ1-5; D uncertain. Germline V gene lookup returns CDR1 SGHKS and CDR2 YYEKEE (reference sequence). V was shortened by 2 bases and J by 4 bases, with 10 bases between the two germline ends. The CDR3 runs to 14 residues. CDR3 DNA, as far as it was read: TGTGCCAGCAGCTTCGTCCCAGATAATCAGCCC. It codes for CASSFVPDNQP. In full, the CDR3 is CASSFVPDNQPQHF.

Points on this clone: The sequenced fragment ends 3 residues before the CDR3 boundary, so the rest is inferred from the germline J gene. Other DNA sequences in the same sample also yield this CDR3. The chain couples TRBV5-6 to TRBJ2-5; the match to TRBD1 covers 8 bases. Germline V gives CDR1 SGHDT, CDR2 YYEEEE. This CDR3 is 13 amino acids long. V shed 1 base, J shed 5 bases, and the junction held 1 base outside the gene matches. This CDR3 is CASSLRTGETQYF. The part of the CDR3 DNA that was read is TGTGCCAGCAGCTTGCGGACAGGGGAGACC.

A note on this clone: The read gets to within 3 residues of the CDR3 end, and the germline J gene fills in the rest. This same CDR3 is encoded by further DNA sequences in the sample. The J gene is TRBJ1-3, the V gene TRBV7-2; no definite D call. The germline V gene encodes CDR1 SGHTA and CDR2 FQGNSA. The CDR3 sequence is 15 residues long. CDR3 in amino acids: CASSPQGGLRARIYF. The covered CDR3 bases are TGTGCCAGCAGCCCACAAGGTGGCCTAAGGGCCCGA.

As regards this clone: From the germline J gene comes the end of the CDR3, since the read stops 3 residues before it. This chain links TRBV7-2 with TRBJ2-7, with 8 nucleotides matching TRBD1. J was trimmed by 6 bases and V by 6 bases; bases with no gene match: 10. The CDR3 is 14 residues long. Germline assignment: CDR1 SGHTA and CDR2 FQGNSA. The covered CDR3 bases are TGTGCCAGCAGTACCCGGGACAGGCGAGGCGAG. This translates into CASSTRDRRGE. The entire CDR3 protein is CASSTRDRRGEQYF.

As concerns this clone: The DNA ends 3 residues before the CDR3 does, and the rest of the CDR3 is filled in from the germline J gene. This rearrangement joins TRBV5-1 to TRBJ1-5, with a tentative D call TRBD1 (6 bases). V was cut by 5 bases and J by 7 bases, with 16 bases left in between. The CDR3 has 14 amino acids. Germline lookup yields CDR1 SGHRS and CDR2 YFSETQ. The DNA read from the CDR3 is TGCGCCAGCAGACCGACAGGACCGGACCAGCCC. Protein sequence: CASRPTGPDQP. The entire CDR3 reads CASRPTGPDQPQHF.

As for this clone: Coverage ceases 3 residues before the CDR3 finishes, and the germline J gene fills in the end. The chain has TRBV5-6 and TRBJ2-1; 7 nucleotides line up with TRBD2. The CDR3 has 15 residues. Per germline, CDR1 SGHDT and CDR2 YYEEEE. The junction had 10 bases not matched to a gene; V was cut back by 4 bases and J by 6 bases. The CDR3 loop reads CASSKRASGPNEQFF. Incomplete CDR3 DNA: TGTGCCAGCAGCAAGCGGGCTAGCGGACCCAATGAG.

The CDR3 here is CASSIDRGGNQPQHF. Incomplete CDR3 DNA: TGTGCCAGTAGTATAGACAGGGGAGGCAATCAGCCC. The V call is TRBV19, the J call TRBJ1-5, with a possible D match to TRBD1 (6 bases). The read terminates 3 residues ahead of where the CDR3 ends, so the germline J gene completes it. The CDR3 consists of 15 residues. From germline, CDR1 is LNHDA and CDR2 SQIVND (reference sequence). The ends were cut back, 0 bases at V and 2 bases at J, with 8 bases in the middle. Complete variable domain (other parts from reference TRBV19 and TRBJ1-5): DGGITQSPKYLFRKEGQNVTLSCEQNLNHDAMYWYRQDPGQGLRLIYYSQIVNDFQKGDIAEGYSVSREKKESFPLTVTSAQKNPTAFYLCASSIDRGGNQPQHFGDGTRLSIL.

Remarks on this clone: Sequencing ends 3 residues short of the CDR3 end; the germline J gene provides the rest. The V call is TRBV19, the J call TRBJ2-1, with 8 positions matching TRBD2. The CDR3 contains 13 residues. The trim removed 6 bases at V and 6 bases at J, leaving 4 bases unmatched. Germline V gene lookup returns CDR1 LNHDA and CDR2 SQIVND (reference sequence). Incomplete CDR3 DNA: TGTGCCAGTAGAGCGGGAGCCCGCAATGAG. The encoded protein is CASRAGARNE. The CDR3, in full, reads CASRAGARNEQFF.

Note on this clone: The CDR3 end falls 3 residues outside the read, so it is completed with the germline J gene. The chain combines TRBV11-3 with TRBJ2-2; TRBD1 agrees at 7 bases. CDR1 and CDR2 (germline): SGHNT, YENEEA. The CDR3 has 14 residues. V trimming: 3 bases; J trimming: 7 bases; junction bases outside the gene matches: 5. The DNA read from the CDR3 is TGTGCCAGCAGCTTGAACAGGGGTAGCGGGGAG. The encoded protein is CASSLNRGSGE. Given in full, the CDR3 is CASSLNRGSGELFF.

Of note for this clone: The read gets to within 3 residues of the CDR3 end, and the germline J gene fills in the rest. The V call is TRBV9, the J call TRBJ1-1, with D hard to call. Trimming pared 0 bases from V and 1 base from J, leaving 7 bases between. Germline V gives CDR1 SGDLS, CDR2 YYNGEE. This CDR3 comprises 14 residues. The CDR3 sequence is CASSVALRNTEAFF. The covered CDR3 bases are TGTGCCAGCAGCGTAGCTCTAAGGAACACTGAA.

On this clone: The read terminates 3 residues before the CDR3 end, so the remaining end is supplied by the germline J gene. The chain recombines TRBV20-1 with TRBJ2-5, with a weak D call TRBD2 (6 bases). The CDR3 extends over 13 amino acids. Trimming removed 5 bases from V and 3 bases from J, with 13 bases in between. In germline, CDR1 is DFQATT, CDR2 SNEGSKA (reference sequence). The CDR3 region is CSADSLAEETQYF. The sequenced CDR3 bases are TGCAGTGCTGACTCACTAGCTGAAGAGACC.

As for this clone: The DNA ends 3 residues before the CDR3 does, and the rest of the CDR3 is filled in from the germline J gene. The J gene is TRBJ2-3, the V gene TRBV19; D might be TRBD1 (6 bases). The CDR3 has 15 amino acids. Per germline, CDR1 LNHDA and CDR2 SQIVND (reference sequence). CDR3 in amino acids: CASGDGQRHNQPQYF. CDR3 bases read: TGTGCCAGTGGGGACGGACAGAGACACAATCAGCCG.

CDR3 residues: CASSLIADTEAFF. The DNA read from the CDR3 is TGTGCCAGCAGCTTAATAGCCGACACTGAA. The rearrangement joins TRBV7-3 to TRBJ1-1, with no clear D. The observed sequence ends 3 residues before the CDR3 terminus, with the missing tail filled in from the germline J gene. CDR1 and CDR2 from the germline V gene are SGHTA and FQGTGA. This CDR3 has 13 amino acids. V shed 1 base and J shed 3 bases, with 6 bases lying between them.

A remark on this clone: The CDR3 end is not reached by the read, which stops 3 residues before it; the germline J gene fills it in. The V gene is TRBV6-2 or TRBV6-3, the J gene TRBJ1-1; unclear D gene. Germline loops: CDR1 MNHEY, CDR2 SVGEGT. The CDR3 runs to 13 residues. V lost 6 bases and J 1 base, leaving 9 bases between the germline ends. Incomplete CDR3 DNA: TGTGCCAGCAGCTTTAATTCGAACACTGAA. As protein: CASSFNSNTE. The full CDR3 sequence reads CASSFNSNTEAFF.

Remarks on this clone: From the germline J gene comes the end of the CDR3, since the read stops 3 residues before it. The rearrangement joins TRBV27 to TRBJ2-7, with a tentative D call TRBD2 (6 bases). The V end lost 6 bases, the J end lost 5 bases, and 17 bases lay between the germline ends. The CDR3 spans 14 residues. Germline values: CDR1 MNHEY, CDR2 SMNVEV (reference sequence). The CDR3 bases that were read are TGTGCCAGCAGCCCCGGGACTTGGGGGAACGAG. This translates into CASSPGTWGNE. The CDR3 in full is CASSPGTWGNEQYF.